These T cell receptor beta chains were read from a single sample in a study of blood T cell repertoires in COVID-19. Produced via immunoSEQ multiplex PCR; TCRdb's table is partial and in-frame only. The sample shows approximately 250,000 clones, about 87% of them seen only once. The sequenced sample consisted of PBMCs or T cells enriched from blood (not recorded which). Source of these receptors: a middle-aged woman with acute COVID-19. Both conserved end residues are part of each CDR3. Each record gives: D gene, clone size, V gene, J gene, CDR3 protein, CDR3 DNA. D genes are given only for firm matches. Rows may omit the clone size; those that give it use once, few, many or a size class.

d_call: NA
clone_size: NA
v_call: TRBV15
j_call: TRBJ1-5
cdr3_aa: CATSEESKPQHF
cdr3_nt: TGTGCCACCAGCGAAGAGAGCAAGCCCCAGCATTTT

d_call: NA
clone_size: NA
v_call: TRBV28
j_call: TRBJ2-1
cdr3_aa: CASSPTRMGGLNEQFF
cdr3_nt: TGTGCCAGCAGTCCCACCAGAATGGGGGGGCTAAATGAGCAGTTCTTC

d_call: NA
clone_size: NA
v_call: TRBV5-1
j_call: TRBJ2-7
cdr3_aa: CASSPSDSIEQYF
cdr3_nt: TGCGCCAGCAGCCCCTCGGACAGTATCGAGCAGTACTTC

d_call: TRBD1
clone_size: NA
v_call: TRBV25-1
j_call: TRBJ2-5
cdr3_aa: CASSPGQRLNQETQYF
cdr3_nt: TGTGCCAGCAGCCCGGGACAGCGATTAAATCAAGAGACCCAGTACTTC

d_call: NA
clone_size: NA
v_call: TRBV27
j_call: TRBJ1-2
cdr3_aa: CASTSQGRDYGYTF
cdr3_nt: TGTGCCAGCACCTCCCAGGGGAGGGACTATGGCTACACCTTC

d_call: TRBD1
clone_size: NA
v_call: TRBV28
j_call: TRBJ1-6
cdr3_aa: CASRFWTGGLFQSPLHF
cdr3_nt: TGTGCCAGCAGATTCTGGACAGGGGGCTTGTTCCAATCACCCCTCCACTTT

d_call: NA
clone_size: NA
v_call: TRBV5-1
j_call: TRBJ1-4
cdr3_aa: CASKPLEHEKLFF
cdr3_nt: TGCGCCAGCAAGCCTCTGGAGCATGAAAAACTGTTTTTT

d_call: TRBD2
clone_size: NA
v_call: TRBV7-2
j_call: TRBJ2-1
cdr3_aa: CASSQHPGLAGGRNEQFF
cdr3_nt: TGTGCCAGCAGCCAGCATCCGGGACTAGCGGGAGGAAGGAATGAGCAGTTCTTC

d_call: NA
clone_size: NA
v_call: TRBV3-1/TRBV3-2
j_call: TRBJ1-2
cdr3_aa: CASSQVRRGFYGYTF
cdr3_nt: TGTGCCAGCAGCCAAGTCCGTCGGGGATTCTATGGCTACACCTTC

d_call: TRBD2
clone_size: NA
v_call: TRBV27
j_call: TRBJ2-2
cdr3_aa: CASSLTGGGGRTGELFF
cdr3_nt: TGTGCCAGCAGTTTAACGGGGGGGGGAGGGCGGACCGGGGAGCTGTTTTTT

d_call: NA
clone_size: NA
v_call: TRBV9
j_call: TRBJ2-6
cdr3_aa: CASSPRTDSGANVLTF
cdr3_nt: TGTGCCAGCAGCCCTAGGACAGACTCTGGGGCCAACGTCCTGACTTTC

d_call: NA
clone_size: NA
v_call: TRBV12-5
j_call: TRBJ1-5
cdr3_aa: CASGLTEWTGNQPQHF
cdr3_nt: TGTGCTAGTGGTTTGACGGAGTGGACAGGCAATCAGCCCCAGCATTTT

d_call: TRBD1
clone_size: NA
v_call: TRBV2
j_call: TRBJ1-2
cdr3_aa: CAGRSGQGAGGYTF
cdr3_nt: TGTGCCGGCCGATCCGGACAGGGGGCAGGTGGCTACACCTTC

d_call: TRBD1
clone_size: NA
v_call: TRBV7-9
j_call: TRBJ1-2
cdr3_aa: CASSLNRGDGYTF
cdr3_nt: TGTGCCAGCAGCTTAAACAGGGGAGATGGCTACACCTTC

d_call: TRBD2
clone_size: once
v_call: TRBV28
j_call: TRBJ2-1
cdr3_aa: CASTGGLAGGNEQFF
cdr3_nt: TGTGCCAGCACCGGGGGACTAGCGGGAGGGAATGAGCAGTTCTTC

d_call: TRBD2
clone_size: once
v_call: TRBV19
j_call: TRBJ2-1
cdr3_aa: CASKPASGAGGLITRSSYNEQFF
cdr3_nt: TGTGCCAGTAAGCCTGCATCGGGAGCGGGAGGGTTAATCACCAGAAGCTCCTACAATGAGCAGTTCTTC

d_call: NA
clone_size: NA
v_call: TRBV19
j_call: TRBJ2-5
cdr3_aa: CASSIEVAGQLYQETQYF
cdr3_nt: TGTGCCAGTAGTATCGAGGTAGCGGGACAGCTATACCAAGAGACCCAGTACTTC

d_call: TRBD2
clone_size: NA
v_call: TRBV15
j_call: TRBJ2-1
cdr3_aa: CATSRDSGVVGHNEQFF
cdr3_nt: TGTGCCACCAGCAGAGATAGCGGGGTTGTAGGACACAATGAGCAGTTCTTC

d_call: NA
clone_size: NA
v_call: TRBV6-2/TRBV6-3
j_call: TRBJ2-1
cdr3_aa: CASSYPLEEVPSSYNEQFF
cdr3_nt: TGTGCCAGCAGTTACCCCCTGGAGGAGGTTCCCAGCTCCTACAATGAGCAGTTCTTC

d_call: TRBD1
clone_size: few
v_call: TRBV7-8
j_call: TRBJ1-5
cdr3_aa: CASSPSGQDIPYSNQPQHF
cdr3_nt: TGTGCCAGCAGCCCTTCCGGACAGGACATACCTTATAGCAATCAGCCCCAGCATTTT

d_call: TRBD2
clone_size: NA
v_call: TRBV3-1/TRBV3-2
j_call: TRBJ2-1
cdr3_aa: CASSPLSGSSYNEQFF
cdr3_nt: TGTGCCAGCAGCCCGCTAAGCGGGAGCTCCTACAATGAGCAGTTCTTC

d_call: NA
clone_size: NA
v_call: TRBV29-1
j_call: TRBJ2-3
cdr3_aa: CSVEDPGQPGDTQYF
cdr3_nt: TGCAGCGTTGAAGACCCGGGACAACCCGGGGATACGCAGTATTTT

d_call: TRBD1
clone_size: NA
v_call: TRBV5-1
j_call: TRBJ1-1
cdr3_aa: CASSQGVRNTEAFF
cdr3_nt: TGCGCCAGCAGCCAGGGGGTTAGGAACACTGAAGCTTTCTTT

d_call: NA
clone_size: NA
v_call: TRBV11-3
j_call: TRBJ1-1
cdr3_aa: CASSLEVVGIGNTEAFF
cdr3_nt: TGTGCCAGCAGCTTAGAGGTGGTCGGGATCGGGAACACTGAAGCTTTCTTT

d_call: TRBD1
clone_size: NA
v_call: TRBV6-5
j_call: TRBJ1-6
cdr3_aa: CAGQGADYNSPLHF
cdr3_nt: TGTGCCGGACAGGGGGCAGATTATAATTCACCCCTCCACTTT

d_call: NA
clone_size: NA
v_call: TRBV30
j_call: TRBJ1-1
cdr3_aa: CAWSDQGYTEAFF
cdr3_nt: TGTGCCTGGAGCGACCAGGGTTACACTGAAGCTTTCTTT

d_call: NA
clone_size: few
v_call: TRBV30
j_call: TRBJ2-3
cdr3_aa: CAWSGQGSRTDTQYF
cdr3_nt: TGTGCCTGGAGTGGGCAGGGATCGAGGACAGATACGCAGTATTTT

d_call: NA
clone_size: NA
v_call: TRBV28
j_call: TRBJ2-5
cdr3_aa: CASSLIRRTEETQYF
cdr3_nt: TGTGCCAGCAGTTTAATTCGTAGGACAGAAGAGACCCAGTACTTC

d_call: TRBD1
clone_size: once
v_call: TRBV2
j_call: TRBJ1-5
cdr3_aa: CASSVDRGGQPQHF
cdr3_nt: TGTGCCAGCAGCGTTGACAGGGGGGGTCAGCCCCAGCATTTT

d_call: NA
clone_size: few
v_call: TRBV7-8
j_call: TRBJ1-1
cdr3_aa: CASGAYWGRGEAFF
cdr3_nt: TGTGCCAGCGGTGCATATTGGGGGCGAGGTGAAGCTTTCTTT

d_call: TRBD1
clone_size: NA
v_call: TRBV28
j_call: TRBJ1-1
cdr3_aa: CASSLVGTGAEAFF
cdr3_nt: TGTGCCAGCAGTTTGGTGGGGACAGGGGCTGAAGCTTTCTTT

d_call: NA
clone_size: NA
v_call: TRBV7-2
j_call: TRBJ1-5
cdr3_aa: CASSPPQLPGPQHF
cdr3_nt: TGTGCCAGCAGCCCACCCCAACTACCGGGGCCCCAGCATTTT

d_call: NA
clone_size: once
v_call: TRBV15
j_call: TRBJ2-7
cdr3_aa: CATSREGESYEQYF
cdr3_nt: TGTGCCACCAGCAGAGAAGGGGAATCCTACGAGCAGTACTTC

d_call: NA
clone_size: NA
v_call: TRBV28
j_call: TRBJ2-4
cdr3_aa: CASSLPAGAQYF
cdr3_nt: TGTGCCAGCAGTTTACCGGCGGGGGCTCAGTACTTC

d_call: TRBD1
clone_size: NA
v_call: TRBV6-5
j_call: TRBJ1-4
cdr3_aa: CASSTTGGVGKLFF
cdr3_nt: TGTGCCAGCAGTACGACAGGGGGCGTTGGAAAACTGTTTTTT

d_call: TRBD1
clone_size: once
v_call: TRBV28
j_call: TRBJ1-1
cdr3_aa: CASRKTGGTEAFF
cdr3_nt: TGTGCCAGCAGGAAAACAGGGGGGACTGAAGCTTTCTTT

d_call: TRBD2
clone_size: NA
v_call: TRBV19
j_call: TRBJ2-3
cdr3_aa: CASQVTGGATDTQYF
cdr3_nt: TGTGCCAGTCAAGTCACGGGAGGAGCCACAGATACGCAGTATTTT

d_call: TRBD2
clone_size: NA
v_call: TRBV3-1/TRBV3-2
j_call: TRBJ2-2
cdr3_aa: CASSRDTSGRDTGELFF
cdr3_nt: TGTGCCAGCAGCCGGGATACTAGCGGGAGGGACACCGGGGAGCTGTTTTTT

d_call: NA
clone_size: NA
v_call: TRBV27
j_call: TRBJ1-1
cdr3_aa: CASKSGTEAFF
cdr3_nt: TGTGCCAGCAAGTCCGGCACTGAAGCTTTCTTT

d_call: TRBD2
clone_size: NA
v_call: TRBV24-1
j_call: TRBJ2-3
cdr3_aa: CATRQSTSGKDTQYF
cdr3_nt: TGTGCCACCAGACAATCCACTAGCGGGAAAGATACGCAGTATTTT

d_call: NA
clone_size: NA
v_call: TRBV28
j_call: TRBJ1-4
cdr3_aa: CASSPPTGGRTEKLFF
cdr3_nt: TGTGCCAGCAGTCCCCCGACGGGGGGCAGGACGGAAAAACTGTTTTTT

d_call: TRBD1
clone_size: NA
v_call: TRBV19
j_call: TRBJ1-1
cdr3_aa: CASSIQGGNTEAFF
cdr3_nt: TGTGCCAGTAGTATCCAGGGGGGAAACACTGAAGCTTTCTTT

d_call: NA
clone_size: NA
v_call: TRBV5-1
j_call: TRBJ2-5
cdr3_aa: CASSLYLATSAQETQYF
cdr3_nt: TGCGCCAGCAGCTTGTACCTCGCGACTTCAGCCCAAGAGACCCAGTACTTC

d_call: NA
clone_size: NA
v_call: TRBV3-1/TRBV3-2
j_call: TRBJ1-1
cdr3_aa: CASSPQPVAGAVGAFF
cdr3_nt: TGTGCCAGCAGCCCCCAACCGGTTGCGGGGGCCGTAGGAGCTTTCTTT

d_call: TRBD1
clone_size: NA
v_call: TRBV9
j_call: TRBJ1-5
cdr3_aa: CASSVQGGQPQHF
cdr3_nt: TGTGCCAGCAGCGTTCAGGGGGGCCAGCCCCAGCATTTT

d_call: NA
clone_size: NA
v_call: TRBV6-5
j_call: TRBJ1-1
cdr3_aa: CASSYLFRGRGTEAFF
cdr3_nt: TGTGCCAGCAGTTACCTGTTTCGTGGCAGGGGCACTGAAGCTTTCTTT

d_call: NA
clone_size: NA
v_call: TRBV9
j_call: TRBJ1-3
cdr3_aa: CASSVGGTRGNTIYF
cdr3_nt: TGTGCCAGCAGCGTAGGGGGAACAAGGGGGAACACCATATATTTT

d_call: NA
clone_size: NA
v_call: TRBV10-3
j_call: TRBJ2-3
cdr3_aa: CAISEREFADTQYF
cdr3_nt: TGTGCCATCAGTGAGCGGGAATTCGCAGATACGCAGTATTTT

d_call: NA
clone_size: NA
v_call: TRBV24-1
j_call: TRBJ2-1
cdr3_aa: CATSDFSGLWFF
cdr3_nt: TGTGCCACCAGTGATTTTTCCGGGTTGTGGTTCTTC

d_call: NA
clone_size: NA
v_call: TRBV28
j_call: TRBJ2-2
cdr3_aa: CASSPPGTQAGELFF
cdr3_nt: TGTGCCAGCAGTCCCCCAGGGACTCAAGCCGGGGAGCTGTTTTTT

d_call: NA
clone_size: NA
v_call: TRBV15
j_call: TRBJ2-1
cdr3_aa: CATSRQGHEQFF
cdr3_nt: TGTGCCACCAGCAGACAGGGCCATGAGCAGTTCTTC